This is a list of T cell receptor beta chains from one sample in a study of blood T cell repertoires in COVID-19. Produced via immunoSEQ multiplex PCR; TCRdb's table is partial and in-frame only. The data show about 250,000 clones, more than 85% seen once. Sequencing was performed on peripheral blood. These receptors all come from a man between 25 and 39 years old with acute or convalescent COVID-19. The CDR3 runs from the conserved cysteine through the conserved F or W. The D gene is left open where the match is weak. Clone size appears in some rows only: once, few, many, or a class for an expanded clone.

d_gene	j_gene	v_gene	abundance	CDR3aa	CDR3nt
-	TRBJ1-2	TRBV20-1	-	CSARADYGYTF	TGCAGTGCTAGAGCTGACTATGGCTACACCTTC
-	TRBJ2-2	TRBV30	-	CAWIPRVPGELFF	TGTGCCTGGATACCGAGGGTCCCCGGGGAGCTGTTTTTT
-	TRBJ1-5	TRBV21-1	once	CASSRQGVCDDSNQPQHF	TGTGCCAGCTCCCGACAGGGGGTTTGTGATGATAGCAATCAGCCCCAGCATTTT
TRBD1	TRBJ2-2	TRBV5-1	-	CASSGSRGTGELFF	TGCGCCAGCTCCGGGTCCAGGGGGACCGGGGAGCTGTTTTTT
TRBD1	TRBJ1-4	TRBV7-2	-	CASSSNPTGGREKLFF	TGTGCCAGCAGCTCAAACCCGACAGGGGGCAGGGAAAAACTGTTTTTT
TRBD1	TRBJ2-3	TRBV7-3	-	CASSLTGGEGDTQYF	TGTGCCAGCAGCTTGACAGGGGGCGAGGGAGATACGCAGTATTTT
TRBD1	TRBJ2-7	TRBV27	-	CASRNRGSYYEQYF	TGTGCCAGCAGAAACAGGGGTTCGTACTACGAGCAGTACTTC
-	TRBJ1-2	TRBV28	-	CASSLSGGIYGYTF	TGTGCCAGCAGTTTATCTGGGGGGATCTATGGCTACACCTTC
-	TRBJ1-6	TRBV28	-	CASTTTVVSPLHF	TGTGCCAGCACCACCACGGTTGTTTCACCCCTCCACTTT
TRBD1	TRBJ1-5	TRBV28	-	CASDRGVGQPQHF	TGTGCCAGCGACAGGGGAGTCGGTCAGCCCCAGCATTTT
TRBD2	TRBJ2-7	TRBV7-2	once	CASSYRGGTSGEPSYEQYF	TGTGCCAGCAGCTATAGAGGGGGGACTAGCGGGGAACCTTCCTACGAGCAGTACTTC
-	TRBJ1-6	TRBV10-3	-	CPNSPLHF	TGTCCAAATTCACCCCTCCACTTT
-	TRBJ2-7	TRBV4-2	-	CASSQGRDTYYEQYF	TGTGCCAGCAGCCAAGGTAGAGACACGTACTACGAGCAGTACTTC
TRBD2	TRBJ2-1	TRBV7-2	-	CASSSSPSGREGEQFF	TGTGCCAGCAGCTCATCACCTAGCGGGAGGGAGGGTGAGCAGTTCTTC
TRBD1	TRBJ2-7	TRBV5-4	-	CASSDRGLSEQYF	TGTGCCAGCAGCGACAGGGGTCTCTCCGAGCAGTACTTC
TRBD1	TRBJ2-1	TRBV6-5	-	CASSRQGALNEQFF	TGTGCCAGCAGCCGACAGGGGGCGCTAAATGAGCAGTTCTTC
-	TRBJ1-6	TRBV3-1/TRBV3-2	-	CASSLTGRGSPLHF	TGTGCCAGCAGCTTAACGGGGCGGGGTTCACCCCTCCACTTT
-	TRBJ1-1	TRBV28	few	CASSPRIDSWGHTEAFF	TGTGCCAGCAGTCCTCGAATTGACTCGTGGGGGCACACTGAAGCTTTCTTT
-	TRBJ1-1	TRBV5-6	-	CASSVRGGNTEAFF	TGTGCCAGCAGCGTCAGGGGTGGGAACACTGAAGCTTTCTTT
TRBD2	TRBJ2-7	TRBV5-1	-	CASRTAGGPGEQYF	TGCGCCAGCAGGACGGCGGGAGGGCCGGGGGAGCAGTACTTC
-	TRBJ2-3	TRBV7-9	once	CASSSGILTDTQYF	TGTGCCAGCAGCTCCGGGATTCTCACAGATACGCAGTATTTT
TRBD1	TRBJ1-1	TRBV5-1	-	CASSGNRDRALMNTEAFF	TGCGCCAGCAGCGGGAACCGGGACAGGGCGCTTATGAACACTGAAGCTTTCTTT
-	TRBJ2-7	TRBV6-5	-	CASSQDWSYEQYF	TGTGCCAGCAGTCAGGACTGGTCCTACGAGCAGTACTTC